This T cell receptor beta chain was profiled in a study of T-cell memory formation after mild COVID-19. This clonotype was seen a handful of times. Using its own MiXCR run on the 5' RACE reads, TCRdb lists one record per CDR3 protein. The profile shows 500,000 to 650,000 distinct CDR3 sequences, less than 25% of them singletons. J was trimmed by 4 bases and V by 2 bases; bases with no gene match: 7. CDR3 length equals 16 residues. Germline assignment: CDR1 SGHTA and CDR2 FQGTGA. The rearrangement joins TRBV7-3 to TRBJ2-1; 8 positions match TRBD2. The source is an adult woman who had mild COVID-19 (a few samples of this study predate the infection). Cell type and time point are not known. Sequencing was carried out using PBMCs or a T cell subset sorted from them (not recorded which). The DNA for the CDR3 is TGTGCCAGCAGCTTAGGGTCCCGGGGGGGATACAATGAGCAGTTCTTC. Translated: CASSLGSRGGYNEQFF.